The 10 T cell receptor beta chains reported below all come from one sample, sequenced in a study of T cells after yellow fever vaccination (dated by TCRdb to 2018 to 2020). The treatment or condition tag for this specimen amounts to: live attenuated yellow fever vaccine strain. The receptor library was made with 5' RACE. Instrument used: Illumina NovaSeq 6000. TCRdb trimmed the raw reads at Q25, called clones with MiXCR and kept productive beta chains. Every CDR3 protein is listed once, alongside the most common genes and DNA of its rows. A total of about 320,000 distinct CDR3 sequences appear in this sample, 3.5% to 4.5% of them only once. The ten largest account for 15% to 20% of the sample. This specimen was PBMCs, taken 15 days after the yellow fever booster vaccination. The receptors were gathered from a man in his late teens or twenties who received the YFV17D yellow fever vaccine.

This clonotype was recorded at least ten times. The chain uses TRBV11-2 and TRBJ1-1; no clear D gene. The CDR3 has 14 amino acids. CDR1 and CDR2 (germline): SGHAT, FQNNGV. V was trimmed by 5 bases and J by 5 bases, leaving 15 bases between them. CDR3 loop: CASSVSGVWTEAFF. As DNA, the CDR3 is TGTGCCAGCAGCGTGTCCGGGGTTTGGACTGAAGCTTTCTTT.

At least ten counts were recorded for this clonotype. The chain links TRBV7-2 to TRBJ1-6; possibly TRBD1 for D (5 bases). This CDR3 has 15 residues. Trimming cost V 2 bases and J 7 bases, with 12 bases left between them. Germline CDR1 SGHTA, CDR2 FQGNSA. The CDR3 spells CASSLFHGANSPLHF. CDR3 coding DNA: TGTGCCAGCAGCTTATTTCACGGGGCGAATTCACCCCTCCACTTT. The full variable domain, with the rest looked up from reference TRBV7-2 and TRBJ1-6, is GAGVSQSPSNKVTEKGKDVELRCDPISGHTALYWYRQSLGQGLEFLIYFQGNSAPDKSGLPSDRFSAERTGGSVSTLTIQRTQQEDSAVYLCASSLFHGANSPLHFGNGTRLTVT.

This clonotype occurred a few times. The chain is built from TRBV12-3 or TRBV12-4 and TRBJ1-5; D remains unclear. The length of the CDR3 is 13 residues. V shed 6 bases and J shed 4 bases, with 10 bases lying between them. The CDR3 DNA sequence: TGTGCCAGCAGCCCACTGGGGAATCAGCCCCAGCATTTT. Encoded protein: CASSPLGNQPQHF.

The chain is built from TRBV7-6 and TRBJ1-1; 7 bases match TRBD1. Germline assignment: CDR1 SGHVS and CDR2 FNYEAQ. This CDR3 has 14 amino acids. After removal of 3 bases from V and 4 bases from J, the junction contained 5 bases not matched to a gene. The CDR3 loop reads CASSLNRGRTEAFF. The CDR3 nucleotides read TGTGCCAGCAGCTTGAACAGGGGCCGCACTGAAGCTTTCTTT.

In its sample, this clonotype was seen many times. This rearrangement joins TRBV4-1 to TRBJ2-7, with 7 bases identical to TRBD1. The V and J ends lost 4 bases and 6 bases, in that order; junction bases with no gene match: 6. The CDR3 has 13 amino acids. Germline V gene sequence: CDR1 MGHRA, CDR2 YSYEKL. CDR3 region: CASSPDRVAEQYF. For the CDR3, the DNA is TGCGCCAGCAGCCCTGACAGGGTCGCCGAGCAGTACTTC.

This clonotype was detected only a few times. J is TRBJ1-1 and V is TRBV4-1; tentative D call: TRBD1 (5 bases). V was trimmed by 0 bases and J by 6 bases, leaving 14 bases between them. This CDR3 has 15 residues. From germline, CDR1 is MGHRA and CDR2 YSYEKL. The CDR3 DNA reads TGCGCCAGCAGCCAAGATACGAAAATGGGGCCTGAAGCTTTCTTT. Translating gives CASSQDTKMGPEAFF.

This clonotype was found a few times. The chain couples TRBV4-1 to TRBJ1-1; the D gene is possibly TRBD1 (6 bases). Trimming shortened V by 4 bases and J by 0 bases, and 12 bases separated the two germline ends. The CDR3 consists of 15 residues. Looked up from germline, CDR1 is MGHRA and CDR2 is YSYEKL. The CDR3 here is CASSRRRGMNTEAFF. DNA for the CDR3: TGCGCCAGCAGCCGAAGGAGGGGGATGAACACTGAAGCTTTCTTT.

This clonotype was observed a few times. The V call is TRBV6-1, the J call TRBJ2-6; D is uncertain. Germline V gene lookup returns CDR1 MNHNS and CDR2 SASEGT. This CDR3 has 13 amino acids. V was clipped by 6 bases and J by 3 bases, with 6 bases between them. The CDR3, as DNA: TGTGCCAGCAGGAAACTTGGGGCCAACGTCCTGACTTTC. It yields the protein CASRKLGANVLTF.

This clonotype showed up many times. The chain joins TRBV30 to TRBJ2-7, with 8 nucleotides matching TRBD1. Germline V gene sequence: CDR1 GTSNPN, CDR2 SVGIG (reference sequence). J gave up 1 base and V 1 base, and 9 bases lay outside the gene matches. The CDR3 totals 16 residues. The CDR3 here is CAWSERGQARSYEQYF. The DNA for the CDR3 is TGTGCCTGGAGTGAAAGGGGACAGGCAAGATCCTACGAGCAGTACTTC.

In its sample, this clonotype was seen many times. V and J are TRBV27 and TRBJ2-1; 10 bases map to TRBD2. CDR1 is MNHEY and CDR2 is SMNVEV in the germline V gene (reference sequence). The CDR3 sequence is 15 residues long. After removal of 5 bases from V and 8 bases from J, the junction contained 9 bases not matched to a gene. The CDR3 protein is CASSPSLAGGYEQFF. As DNA, the CDR3 is TGTGCCAGCAGTCCCAGTTTAGCGGGGGGCTATGAGCAGTTCTTC.